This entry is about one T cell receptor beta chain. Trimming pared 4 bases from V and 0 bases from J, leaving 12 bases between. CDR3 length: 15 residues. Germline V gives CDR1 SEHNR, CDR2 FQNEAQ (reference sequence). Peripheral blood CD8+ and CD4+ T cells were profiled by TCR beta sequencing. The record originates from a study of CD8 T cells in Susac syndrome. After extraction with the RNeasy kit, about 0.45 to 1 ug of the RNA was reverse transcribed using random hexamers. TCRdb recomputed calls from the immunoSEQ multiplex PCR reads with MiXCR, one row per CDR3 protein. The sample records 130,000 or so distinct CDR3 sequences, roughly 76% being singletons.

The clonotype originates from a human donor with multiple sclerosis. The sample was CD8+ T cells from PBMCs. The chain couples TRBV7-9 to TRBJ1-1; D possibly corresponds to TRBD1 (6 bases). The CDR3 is CASSSSGTLNTEAFF. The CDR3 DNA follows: TGTGCCAGCAGCTCGTCGGGGACATTGAACACTGAAGCTTTCTTT.